The T cell receptor (beta chain) under discussion was sequenced for a study of blood T cell repertoires in COVID-19. Categorization into cohorts depended on clinical history that participants reported. The recovered donors of Cohort 3 showed two negative PCRs, clearance, or symptom resolution. In the authors' workflow: Reference gene primer amplification gave estimated nucleated cell counts. TCRdb's table, derived via immunoSEQ multiplex PCR, lists solely in-frame clones and lacks some. The D gene and trimming were derived from the DNA, and the V and J assignments and clone size from that table. The sample has approximately 170,000 clones, approximately 84% seen once. Trimming left V 2 bases short and J 0 bases short, with 7 bases between. This CDR3 has 15 residues. Germline V gene data show CDR1 as KGHSH and CDR2 as LQKENI.

The chain links TRBV18 to TRBJ1-4; no firm D call. Sequencing used PBMCs or T cells enriched from blood (not recorded which). The clonotype comes from a woman in her thirties who had recovered from COVID-19. The CDR3 nucleotides are TGTGCCAGCTCACCAGCGGGCCCAACTAATGAAAAACTGTTTTTT. It translates to CASSPAGPTNEKLFF.